This T cell receptor (beta chain) was captured in a study of patients and donors after allogeneic stem cell transplantation. TCRdb re-derived calls from the RT-PCR reads in MiXCR, one entry per CDR3 protein. The table includes 110,000 or so distinct CDR3 sequences, 35% detected once. This CDR3 has 14 residues. Germline lookup yields CDR1 SGHTA and CDR2 FQGNSA. Trimming took 3 bases from V and 7 from J, leaving 13 bases between them. The chain employs TRBV7-2 and TRBJ2-1; D remains ambiguous. The receptor was isolated from a human donor who was either an allogeneic HSCT recipient or a stem cell or donor lymphocyte infusion donor (not recorded which). It is not recorded whose cells these are; they may come from a transplant donor. What was sequenced was blood, either unsorted or a sorted T cell fraction (not recorded which). The DNA for the CDR3 is TGTGCCAGCAGCTTGAGCAGGCTGGTGAATGAGCAGTTCTTC. Residues: CASSLSRLVNEQFF. Combining the CDR3 with reference TRBV7-2 and TRBJ2-1 gives the whole variable domain GAGVSQSPSNKVTEKGKDVELRCDPISGHTALYWYRQSLGQGLEFLIYFQGNSAPDKSGLPSDRFSAERTGGSVSTLTIQRTQQEDSAVYLCASSLSRLVNEQFFGPGTRLTVL.